This T cell receptor (beta chain) was observed in a study of T cell responses to AZD1222 COVID-19 vaccine. The protocol was immunoSEQ multiplex PCR, while the TCRdb copy is restricted to in-frame clones and leaves out a portion. The table includes around 150,000 clones, about 92% detected once. Details on this clone: Its antigen is still unknown.

Germline V gives CDR1 LNHDA, CDR2 SQIVND (reference sequence). The CDR3 covers 15 residues. Deletions cut 11 bases from V and 0 bases from J, with 16 bases between. Study results and caveats: Clonal diversity was possibly underestimated, and the donors were mostly white British, with more females.

The sample in question was peripheral blood, obtained 28 days after the second AZD1222 dose. The clonotype comes from an adult who received the AZD1222 COVID-19 vaccine. V gene TRBV19 combines with J gene TRBJ2-2; D might be TRBD2 (6 bases). CDR3 DNA sequence: TGTGCCTCTTGGGCGGTAGCGGCGAACACCGGGGAGCTGTTTTTT. As protein: CASWAVAANTGELFF.